This record covers a single T cell receptor beta chain. As originally analysed: Nucleated cell counts were estimated from reference gene primer amplification. Assay used: immunoSEQ multiplex PCR; TCRdb lists only in-frame clones, some missing. V and J calls and clone size are given by that table; D and trimming were obtained from the DNA. Among 55,000 to 70,000 clones listed, roughly four fifths were seen once. This sample was included in a study of blood T cell repertoires in COVID-19. On the study more broadly: Sites across the United States, Italy and Spain contributed samples from acute and convalescent COVID-19. From T cells, B-cell-depleted T cells, or PBMCs came the material, which was cDNA or gDNA.

From germline, CDR1 is MNHNY and CDR2 SVGAGI (reference sequence). V was pared by 3 bases and J by 5 bases, with 13 bases between. The CDR3 has 15 residues. The V and J genes are TRBV6-6 and TRBJ2-2, with unresolved D. The source is a woman of 80 years or more with acute or convalescent COVID-19. Sequencing was performed on peripheral blood. CDR3 in amino acids: CASSYYLDVTGELFF. In nucleotides, the CDR3 is TGTGCCAGCAGTTATTACCTAGACGTTACCGGGGAGCTGTTTTTT.